The sequence of this TCR beta chain was determined in a study of CD8 T cells in Susac syndrome. J lost 8 bases, V lost 5 bases, and 6 bases had no gene match. The CDR3 is 13 residues long. The germline V gene encodes CDR1 DFQATT and CDR2 SNEGSKA (reference sequence). With random hexamers, about 0.45 to 1 ug RNA was reverse transcribed. One entry per CDR3 protein results from TCRdb running MiXCR on the immunoSEQ multiplex PCR reads. The sample yields some 200,000 distinct CDR3 sequences, about 96% seen once. The sequenced sample was CD4+ T cells from PBMCs. This sequence joins TRBV20-1 and TRBJ2-3; 11 nucleotides align to TRBD1. This receptor was identified in a human donor with multiple sclerosis. The CDR3 reads CSALGQGAITQYF. The CDR3 nucleotides are TGCAGTGCTCTTGGACAGGGGGCGATTACGCAGTATTTT.